The 24 T cell receptor beta chains below come from one sample, sequenced in a study of blood T cells in healthy people across ages. A second PCR, run for about 6 to 12 cycles, used a sample-barcoded 5' primer plus a J-beta primer mix. Via MiXCR, TCRdb re-called the 5' RACE reads, giving one row per CDR3 protein. The profile covers hundreds of thousands of distinct CDR3 sequences, with 40% to 50% appearing a single time and approximately 31% taken by the ten largest. Sequenced sample: blood. The receptors were sampled from a man at least 80 years old in good health.

On this clonotype: Mismatch with germline at one junction end may stem from a read error. This chain uses TRBV5-4 with TRBJ1-1, with a tentative D call TRBD1 (5 bases). Germline V gives CDR1 SGHNT, CDR2 YYREEE (reference sequence). The CDR3 consists of 14 residues. In DNA form, the CDR3 reads TGTGCCAGCAGTGCGGACGGGGGGAGGACTGAAGCTTTCTTC. Its protein product is CASSADGGRTEAFF.

The J gene is TRBJ2-7, the V gene TRBV7-2, with TRBD2 matching over 7 bases. Germline CDR1 SGHTA, CDR2 FQGNSA. The V and J ends lost 5 bases and 2 bases, in that order; junction bases with no gene match: 6. The CDR3 loop spans 14 amino acids. The CDR3 nucleotides are TGTGCCAGCAGCCGCGAGGGAGGGACCTACGAGCAGTACTTC. Residues: CASSREGGTYEQYF.

The V gene is TRBV24-1, the J gene TRBJ2-5, with 9 bases matching TRBD1. Per the germline V gene, CDR1 is KGHDR and CDR2 is SFDVKD. This CDR3 has 13 amino acids. Germline trimming cut 6 bases from V and 11 bases from J; bases unmatched to any gene: 9. CDR3 sequence: CATSRDREGEQYF. DNA of the CDR3: TGTGCCACCAGTCGGGACAGGGAGGGGGAGCAGTACTTC.

Details on this clonotype: Germline and junction disagree at one end, which may indicate a read error. The rearrangement uses TRBV4-1 and TRBJ1-2, with 8 nucleotides matching TRBD1. CDR1 and CDR2 (germline): MGHRA, YSYEKL. The CDR3 sequence is 15 residues long. The chain's CDR3 is CASSRGTGSNYGHTF. CDR3 nucleotide sequence: TGCGCCAGCAGCCGGGGGACAGGAAGTAACTATGGCCACACCTTC.

The gene calls are TRBV9 and TRBJ2-1, with 10 bases matching TRBD2. This CDR3 spans 17 amino acids. Germline loops: CDR1 SGDLS, CDR2 YYNGEE. Trimming cost V 0 bases and J 0 bases; bases outside gene matches: 3. CDR3 residues: CASSVGAGGPSYNEQFF. In nucleotides, the CDR3 is TGTGCCAGCAGCGTAGGAGCGGGAGGGCCCTCCTACAATGAGCAGTTCTTC.

The sample holds a few counts of this clonotype. The chain employs TRBV28 and TRBJ2-7; possible D gene TRBD2, 6 bases. Trimming shortened V by 5 bases and J by 7 bases, and 24 bases separated the two germline ends. Germline V gene lookup returns CDR1 MDHEN and CDR2 SYDVKM. This CDR3 has 16 residues. As DNA, the CDR3 is TGTGCCAGCAGTACCCCTCCGGGACTCGCCAGAGGTGAGCAGTACTTC. Its protein product is CASSTPPGLARGEQYF. Filled out from reference TRBV28 and TRBJ2-7, the complete variable domain reads DVKVTQSSRYLVKRTGEKVFLECVQDMDHENMFWYRQDPGLGLRLIYFSYDVKMKEKGDIPEGYSVSREKKERFSLILESASTNQTSMYLCASSTPPGLARGEQYFGPGTRLTVT.

The V call is TRBV7-6, the J call TRBJ2-1; D is unclear. The germline V gene encodes CDR1 SGHVS and CDR2 FNYEAQ. V was clipped by 5 bases and J by 10 bases, with 15 bases between them. The CDR3 runs 13 residues. The CDR3 loop is CASSLKPQEEQFF. The CDR3 region has the DNA TGTGCCAGCAGCCTCAAACCCCAGGAGGAGCAGTTCTTC.

This clonotype has a handful of counts. This chain links TRBV4-1 with TRBJ2-1; D unresolved. V shed 1 base and J shed 6 bases, with 10 bases lying between them. Germline CDR1 reads MGHRA; CDR2 reads YSYEKL. There are 14 residues in the CDR3. The CDR3 nucleotides read TGCGCCAGCAGCCAAGCGCTGCAGATCAATGAGCAGTTCTTC. As protein: CASSQALQINEQFF.

The table lists this clonotype with a few counts. The chain has TRBV25-1 and TRBJ2-2, with TRBD2 identical over 13 bases. Germline trimming cut 4 bases from V and 0 bases from J; bases unmatched to any gene: 5. The germline V gene has CDR1 MGHDK and CDR2 SYGVNS. This CDR3 is built from 18 residues. DNA of the CDR3: TGTGCCAGCAGTGGGACTAGCGGGGGCCCTCCGAACACCGGGGAGCTGTTTTTT. Translating gives CASSGTSGGPPNTGELFF.

This clonotype showed up just a few times. CDR3 region: CASSFSHTRVEDTQYF. The CDR3 nucleotides read TGTGCCAGCAGCTTTTCACACACGCGGGTTGAAGATACGCAGTATTTT. The chain couples TRBV7-2 to TRBJ2-3, with D possibly matching TRBD2 (5 bases). Germline CDR1 and CDR2: SGHTA and FQGNSA. This CDR3 has 16 amino acids. The V end was cut by 3 bases, the J end by 5 bases, with 18 bases between. Supplemented by reference TRBV7-2 and TRBJ2-3, the full variable domain reads GAGVSQSPSNKVTEKGKDVELRCDPISGHTALYWYRQSLGQGLEFLIYFQGNSAPDKSGLPSDRFSAERTGGSVSTLTIQRTQQEDSAVYLCASSFSHTRVEDTQYFGPGTRLTVL.

The table lists this clonotype with a few counts. The rearrangement uses TRBV7-6 and TRBJ1-1; D is ambiguous. The CDR3 has 15 amino acids. Trimming stripped 5 bases from V and 0 bases from J, with 13 bases between. Germline CDR1 and CDR2: SGHVS and FNYEAQ. Written as DNA, the CDR3 is TGTGCCAGCAGCCACCCCCCGGTCATGAACACTGAAGCTTTCTTT. It is translated as CASSHPPVMNTEAFF.

This clonotype has a handful of counts. This sequence joins TRBV6-5 and TRBJ2-4; D possibly uses TRBD1 or TRBD2 (5 bases each). The J call may be wrong; the DNA end is better matched by TRBJ2-5. The germline CDR1 and CDR2 sequences are MNHEY and SVGAGI. The CDR3 has 14 amino acids. CDR3 protein: CASSYSGTPETQYF. CDR3 coding DNA: TGTGCCAGCAGTTACTCTGGGACGCCAGAGACCCAGTACTTC.

The genes are TRBV6-5 and TRBJ2-1; the D gene is possibly TRBD1 (6 bases). The germline gives CDR1 MNHEY, CDR2 SVGAGI. Trimming pared 3 bases from V and 13 bases from J, leaving 19 bases between. CDR3 length equals 14 residues. CDR3 amino acids: CASSYNRARETQFF. The CDR3 DNA sequence: TGTGCCAGCAGTTATAACAGGGCGAGAGAGACCCAGTTCTTC.

To note about this clonotype: An end of the junction does not agree with germline; a read error may underlie this. The gene calls are TRBV14 and TRBJ2-1; TRBD2 aligns across 11 bases. This CDR3 spans 18 amino acids. From germline, CDR1 is SGHDN and CDR2 FVKESK. CDR3 DNA sequence: TGTGCCACCAGCCAAGAAATAGAAGGACTAGCGGGTTACAATGAGCAGTTCTTC. It codes for CATSQEIEGLAGYNEQFF.

This clonotype came up many times. The chain recombines TRBV7-2 with TRBJ2-7, with 9 positions matching TRBD1. The trim removed 5 bases at V and 2 bases at J, leaving 4 bases unmatched. The CDR3 has 14 residues. Looked up from germline, CDR1 is SGHTA and CDR2 is FQGNSA. The CDR3 nucleotides read TGTGCCAGCAGCACCGGGACAGGGCCCTACGAGCAGTACTTC. Its protein product is CASSTGTGPYEQYF.

This chain connects TRBV5-1 to TRBJ2-6, with TRBD1 matching 8 bases. In germline, CDR1 is SGHRS, CDR2 YFSETQ. Losses at the gene ends were 7 bases for V and 1 base for J; bases not matched to a gene: 1. There are 14 residues in the CDR3. CDR3 in amino acids: CASRTGSGANVLTF. As DNA, the CDR3 is TGCGCCAGCCGGACAGGGTCTGGGGCCAACGTCCTGACTTTC.

This clonotype has only a few counts. The genes are TRBV28 and TRBJ2-3; possibly TRBD2 for D (5 bases). Germline V gene lookup returns CDR1 MDHEN and CDR2 SYDVKM. Trimming removed 4 bases from V and 6 bases from J, with 20 bases in between. This CDR3 has 16 amino acids. For the CDR3, the DNA is TGTGCCAGCAGTTGGCAGAGCGGAGCCACCACGGATACGCAGTATTTT. Encoded protein: CASSWQSGATTDTQYF.

The chain has TRBV4-1 and TRBJ2-7; 10 positions match TRBD2. V trimming: 2 bases; J trimming: 4 bases; junction bases outside the gene matches: 11. Germline values: CDR1 MGHRA, CDR2 YSYEKL. The CDR3 is 17 amino acids. The CDR3 loop is CASSQRGVAGGSYEQYF. The DNA for the CDR3 is TGCGCCAGCAGCCAACGCGGGGTAGCGGGGGGTTCATACGAGCAGTACTTC.

This clonotype was counted only a few times. This chain joins TRBV4-3 and TRBJ1-2; no clear D gene. This CDR3 is built from 15 residues. Germline V lookup: CDR1 LGHNA, CDR2 YSLEER. V gave up 1 base and J gave up 1 base, with 10 bases separating them. For the CDR3, the DNA is TGCGCCAGCAGCCAAGGAGTCCTAAGTAACTATGGCTACACCTTC. It translates to CASSQGVLSNYGYTF.

V is TRBV6-5 and J is TRBJ1-2; 7 nucleotides agree with TRBD1. Germline V CDR1 and CDR2: MNHEY, SVGAGI. CDR3 size: 14 residues. Trimming cost V 2 bases and J 3 bases; bases outside gene matches: 3. The CDR3 nucleotides read TGTGCCAGCAGTTACGACCAGGGGGACTATGGCTACACCTTC. It specifies CASSYDQGDYGYTF.

This clonotype was detected a few times. The chain has TRBV6-4 and TRBJ2-3, with unresolved D. Germline CDR1 and CDR2: MRHNA and SNTAGT. This CDR3 is built from 14 residues. The V end was cut by 3 bases, the J end by 0 bases, with 7 bases between. The CDR3 region is CASSEEQSTDTQYF. CDR3 bases: TGTGCCAGCAGTGAGGAACAGAGCACAGATACGCAGTATTTT.

The table lists this clonotype with a count of one. The chain carries TRBV2 and TRBJ2-1, with TRBD1 as a possible D gene (7 bases). CDR1 is SNHLY, CDR2 FYNNEI, per germline. The length of the CDR3 is 16 residues. V shed 3 bases and J shed 7 bases, with 19 bases lying between them. CDR3 coding DNA: TGTGCCAGCAGTGACCCCCTTGTGACAGGGAGGAATGAGCAGTTCTTC. As protein: CASSDPLVTGRNEQFF.

As concerns this clonotype: This may be a read error, as it is one base from a much larger clone. J is TRBJ2-1 and V is TRBV5-6; D remains ambiguous. The J call is uncertain, as TRBJ2-7 better fits the DNA end. There are 15 residues in the CDR3. The germline V gene has CDR1 SGHDT and CDR2 YYEEEE. The CDR3 DNA sequence: TGTGCCAGCAGCTTGGTGTCAGGTTCATACAATGAGCAGTACTTC. Translation: CASSLVSGSYNEQYF.

This clonotype showed up just a few times. V usage is TRBV27 and J usage is TRBJ1-6; possible D gene TRBD1, 5 bases. V shed 1 base and J shed 2 bases, with 12 bases lying between them. Germline V CDR1 and CDR2: MNHEY, SMNVEV (reference sequence). CDR3 size: 17 residues. CDR3 loop: CASSLFGGDPYNSPLHF. The CDR3 DNA follows: TGTGCCAGCAGTTTATTCGGAGGGGACCCCTATAATTCACCCCTCCACTTT.